This T cell receptor (beta chain) was obtained from a study of shared clonotypes between healthy human individuals. Study-level findings and limits: The study generally estimated greater richness for naive than memory subsets.

Note on this clone: Its antigen remains unknown.

Naive CD8 cells, CD45RO-negative and positively selected for CCR7, excluded terminally differentiated effector memory CD45RA+ cells. With 2 bases removed from V and 5 bases from J, the gap between germline ends came to 13 bases. CDR1 MDHEN and CDR2 SYDVKM come from the germline V gene. This CDR3 comprises 14 residues. Clones were read by immunoSEQ multiplex PCR, and TCRdb kept only the in-frame ones, dropping some. The table includes about 2.1 million clones, 93% detected once. The receptor's source is a young man in good health. Some clones in this sample may be carry-over from other donors' samples. The rearrangement links TRBV28 to TRBJ2-7; maybe TRBD2 (6 bases). The material sequenced was naive CD8+ T cells from PBMCs. The CDR3 region is CASSLAGTRNEQYF. The DNA for the CDR3 is TGTGCCAGCAGTTTAGCGGGGACGAGAAACGAGCAGTACTTC.